The 22 T cell receptor beta chains below all came from one sample that was sequenced in a study of T cell responses to AZD1222 COVID-19 vaccine. Libraries were prepared by immunoSEQ multiplex PCR; TCRdb keeps only in-frame clonotypes and omits some of them. The table has approximately 100,000 clones, 75% to 95% seen once. The specimen was peripheral blood, collected 28 days after the second AZD1222 dose. The receptors were sampled from an adult who received the AZD1222 COVID-19 vaccine.

The chain uses TRBV19 and TRBJ1-2, with D possibly matching TRBD1 (5 bases). The V gene's germline CDR1 is LNHDA and CDR2 SQIVND (reference sequence). V gave up 7 bases and J gave up 3 bases, with 15 bases separating them. The length of the CDR3 is 14 residues. CDR3 residues: CASTGDAIYYGYTF. In DNA, the CDR3 is TGTGCCAGTACCGGGGACGCAATTTACTATGGCTACACCTTC.

This clone was picked up one time. The chain recombines TRBV19 with TRBJ2-1; 9 nucleotides line up with TRBD1. Germline-derived CDR1 and CDR2 are LNHDA and SQIVND (reference sequence). This CDR3 is 15 amino acids long. V was clipped by 5 bases and J by 4 bases; unmatched bases: 6. CDR3 sequence reads: CASSFRDRAYNEQFF. The CDR3 nucleotides read TGTGCCAGTAGTTTCCGGGACAGGGCTTACAATGAGCAGTTCTTC.

The chain joins TRBV5-4 to TRBJ2-3; tentatively, D is TRBD1 (5 bases). Trimming took 2 bases from V and 2 from J, leaving 15 bases between them. The CDR3 is made up of 16 amino acids. The germline V gene has CDR1 SGHNT and CDR2 YYREEE (reference sequence). CDR3 residues: CASSFGQGRFTDTQYF. DNA of the CDR3: TGTGCCAGCAGCTTCGGGCAGGGAAGGTTCACAGATACGCAGTATTTT.

The CDR3 DNA reads TGTGCCACCCTAGAACAGGGATTTGGTGGTGAAAAACTGTTTTTT. This encodes CATLEQGFGGEKLFF. The V call is TRBV6-5, the J call TRBJ1-4, with D tentatively TRBD1 (6 bases). CDR1 is MNHEY and CDR2 is SVGAGI in the germline V gene. The CDR3 covers 15 residues. The germline V and J ends were trimmed by 10 bases and 7 bases, with 22 bases remaining between them.

The V gene is TRBV7-2, the J gene TRBJ1-5, with D uncertain. The V gene lost 5 bases and the J gene lost 7 bases, with 21 bases spanning the gap. Germline V gene sequence: CDR1 SGHTA, CDR2 FQGNSA. The CDR3 is 16 residues long. The CDR3 sequence is CASSQAWNSPWQPQHF. In nucleotides, the CDR3 is TGTGCCAGCAGCCAAGCCTGGAACAGCCCATGGCAGCCCCAGCATTTT.

The gene calls are TRBV11-3 and TRBJ2-5; 10 nucleotides align to TRBD1. This CDR3 has 15 residues. After removal of 4 bases from V and 5 bases from J, the junction contained 7 bases not matched to a gene. CDR1 is SGHNT, CDR2 YENEEA, per germline. Written as DNA, the CDR3 is TGTGCCAGCAGCTCACGGACAGGGGGTGGGGAGACCCAGTACTTC. It specifies CASSSRTGGGETQYF.

The genes are TRBV23-1 and TRBJ1-4; a possible D gene is TRBD1 (6 bases). TRBV23-1 qualifies as an ORF whose function is uncertain. CDR3 length equals 14 residues. V lost 8 bases and J 2 bases, leaving 12 bases between the germline ends. The CDR3 protein is CASAEGGTNEKLFF. The CDR3 nucleotides are TGCGCCAGCGCCGAAGGGGGGACTAATGAAAAACTGTTTTTT.

The chain is built from TRBV28 and TRBJ1-2; tentatively, D is TRBD1 (6 bases). Trimming shortened V by 6 bases and J by 2 bases, and 13 bases separated the two germline ends. Germline V CDR1 and CDR2: MDHEN, SYDVKM. This CDR3 comprises 14 residues. The CDR3 DNA follows: TGTGCCAGCAGCTCAGGGGAAAGCAACTATGGCTACACCTTC. It encodes CASSSGESNYGYTF.

The rearrangement links TRBV5-6 to TRBJ1-1; D ambiguous. Trimming shortened V by 0 bases and J by 1 base, and 10 bases separated the two germline ends. Germline V gene data show CDR1 as SGHDT and CDR2 as YYEEEE. The CDR3 totals 15 residues. The CDR3 loop reads CASSLVPVTNTEAFF. CDR3 coding DNA: TGTGCCAGCAGCTTGGTCCCGGTTACGAACACTGAAGCTTTCTTT.

V usage is TRBV2 and J usage is TRBJ1-2, with D possibly being TRBD1 (5 bases). Trimming took 4 bases from V and 5 from J, leaving 14 bases between them. This CDR3 has 14 amino acids. CDR1 and CDR2 (germline): SNHLY, FYNNEI. DNA of the CDR3: TGTGCCAGCAGTGTTGGTGCGGGGGTTTATGGCTACACCTTC. Translated, it gives CASSVGAGVYGYTF. Complete variable domain (other parts from reference TRBV2 and TRBJ1-2): EPEVTQTPSHQVTQMGQEVILRCVPISNHLYFYWYRQILGQKVEFLVSFYNNEISEKSEIFDDQFSVERPDGSNFTLKIRSTKLEDSAMYFCASSVGAGVYGYTFGSGTRLTVV.

The V call is TRBV29-1, the J call TRBJ2-1; D is perhaps TRBD1 (7 bases). Germline values: CDR1 SQVTM, CDR2 ANQGSEA. The CDR3 is 16 residues long. With 4 bases removed from V and 4 bases from J, the gap between germline ends came to 20 bases. In nucleotides, the CDR3 is TGCAGCGTTGCCCCCTCCAGGGGGGTGGGGTACAATGAGCAGTTCTTC. It codes for CSVAPSRGVGYNEQFF.

The V and J genes are TRBV20-1 and TRBJ1-1; tentatively, D is TRBD1 (5 bases). The CDR3 consists of 10 residues. V lost 7 bases, J lost 10 bases, and 13 bases lay in between. From germline, CDR1 is DFQATT and CDR2 SNEGSKA (reference sequence). The CDR3 DNA sequence: TGCAGTGTTGGTGGGCAGGGAGCTTTCTTT. It is translated as CSVGGQGAFF.

This chain links TRBV6-5 with TRBJ2-7, with a weak D call TRBD1 (6 bases). The V end lost 6 bases, the J end lost 1 base, and 13 bases lay between the germline ends. There are 14 residues in the CDR3. Germline V gene lookup returns CDR1 MNHEY and CDR2 SVGAGI. The DNA for the CDR3 is TGTGCCAGCAGCTACGACAGGAGGTCCTACGAGCAGTACTTC. Its protein product is CASSYDRRSYEQYF.

The chain recombines TRBV12-3 or TRBV12-4 with TRBJ2-1, with a tentative D call TRBD1 (6 bases). This CDR3 is 12 amino acids long. Trimming pared 5 bases from V and 7 bases from J, leaving 9 bases between. The CDR3 region is CASSHGQNEQFF. CDR3 bases: TGTGCCAGCAGTCACGGACAGAATGAGCAGTTCTTC.

The CDR3: CASSLIHGGTEAFF. CDR3 in DNA: TGTGCCAGCAGCTTAATCCACGGGGGCACTGAAGCTTTCTTT. The V and J genes are TRBV7-2 and TRBJ1-1; possible D gene TRBD1, 5 bases. In germline, CDR1 is SGHTA, CDR2 FQGNSA. The V gene lost 2 bases and the J gene lost 4 bases, with 11 bases spanning the gap. CDR3 length: 14 amino acids.

This clone was detected only once. This sequence joins TRBV10-3 and TRBJ1-6; TRBD1 aligns across 8 bases. V lost 6 bases to trimming and J lost 6 bases; unmatched junction nucleotides: 10. The CDR3 spans 16 residues. Germline assignment: CDR1 ENHRY and CDR2 SYGVKD. CDR3 DNA: TGTGCCATCAGCGAAGGACAGGGATCGGGTAATTCACCCCTCCACTTT. Translating it yields CAISEGQGSGNSPLHF.

The chain carries TRBV2 and TRBJ1-2; D not certain. Germline V gives CDR1 SNHLY, CDR2 FYNNEI. CDR3 length: 16 residues. The V gene lost 3 bases and the J gene lost 4 bases, with 18 bases spanning the gap. The CDR3 nucleotides read TGTGCCAGCAGTGACGGAGCCACAACGGACGGCTATGGCTACACCTTC. This sequence encodes CASSDGATTDGYGYTF.

This clone has just a few counts. CDR3 amino acids: CASSPALEKLFF. In DNA form, the CDR3 reads TGTGCCAGTAGTCCCGCCTTGGAAAAACTGTTTTTT. The chain has TRBV19 and TRBJ1-4, with unresolved D. From germline, CDR1 is LNHDA and CDR2 SQIVND (reference sequence). With 5 bases removed from V and 8 bases from J, the gap between germline ends came to 9 bases. The CDR3 consists of 12 residues. The full variable domain, rest sourced from reference TRBV19 and TRBJ1-4, is DGGITQSPKYLFRKEGQNVTLSCEQNLNHDAMYWYRQDPGQGLRLIYYSQIVNDFQKGDIAEGYSVSREKKESFPLTVTSAQKNPTAFYLCASSPALEKLFFGSGTQLSVL.

The chain has TRBV5-6 and TRBJ1-1; no reliable D call. Germline-derived CDR1 and CDR2 are SGHDT and YYEEEE. With 1 base removed from V and 3 bases from J, the gap between germline ends came to 10 bases. This CDR3 spans 14 amino acids. CDR3 coding DNA: TGTGCCAGCAGCTTGAGACCGTGGGACACTGAAGCTTTCTTT. This codes for CASSLRPWDTEAFF.

The chain combines TRBV5-6 with TRBJ2-4; TRBD1 matches 8 bases. This CDR3 is built from 16 residues. CDR1 is SGHDT, CDR2 YYEEEE, per germline. V shed 0 bases, J shed 4 bases, and the junction held 6 bases outside the gene matches. The CDR3 loop is CASSLAPTGVKNIQYF. The DNA of the CDR3 is TGTGCCAGCAGCTTGGCCCCGACAGGGGTTAAAAACATTCAGTACTTC.

The CDR3 spells CASSPKRQEKAPLHF. For the CDR3, the DNA is TGTGCCAGCAGCCCAAAACGACAGGAGAAGGCACCCCTCCACTTT. The J gene is TRBJ1-6, the V gene TRBV5-4; D perhaps matches TRBD1 (6 bases). Looked up from germline, CDR1 is SGHNT and CDR2 is YYREEE (reference sequence). The ends were cut back, 4 bases at V and 11 bases at J, with 19 bases in the middle. This CDR3 region has 15 residues.

The chain links TRBV28 to TRBJ1-1; TRBD1 aligns across 10 bases. CDR1 and CDR2 from the germline V gene are MDHEN and SYDVKM. This CDR3 contains 14 residues. Trimming removed 4 bases from V and 10 bases from J; junction bases left unmatched: 9. CDR3 protein: CASSSGTGVWVAFF. The CDR3, as DNA: TGTGCCAGCAGTTCCGGGACAGGGGTATGGGTAGCTTTCTTT. The complete variable domain, with remaining parts taken from reference TRBV28 and TRBJ1-1, reads DVKVTQSSRYLVKRTGEKVFLECVQDMDHENMFWYRQDPGLGLRLIYFSYDVKMKEKGDIPEGYSVSREKKERFSLILESASTNQTSMYLCASSSGTGVWVAFFGQGTRLTVV.